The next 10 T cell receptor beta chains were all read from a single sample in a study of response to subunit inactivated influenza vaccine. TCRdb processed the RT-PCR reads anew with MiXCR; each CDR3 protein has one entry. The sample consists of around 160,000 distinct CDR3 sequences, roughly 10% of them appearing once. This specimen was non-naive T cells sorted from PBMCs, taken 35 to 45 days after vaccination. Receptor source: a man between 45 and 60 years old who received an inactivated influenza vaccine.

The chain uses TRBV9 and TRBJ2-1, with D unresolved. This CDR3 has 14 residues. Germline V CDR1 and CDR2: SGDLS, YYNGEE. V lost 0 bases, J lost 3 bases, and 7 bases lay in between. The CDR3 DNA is TGTGCCAGCAGCGTAGCGGGTTACTACAATGAGCAGTTCTTC. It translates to CASSVAGYYNEQFF.

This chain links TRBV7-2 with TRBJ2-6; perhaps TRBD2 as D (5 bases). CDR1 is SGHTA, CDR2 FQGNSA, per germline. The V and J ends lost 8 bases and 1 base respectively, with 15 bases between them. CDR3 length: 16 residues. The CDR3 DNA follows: TGTGCCAGCGCTGGAGGAGTGGGGTCTGGGGCCAACGTCCTGACTTTC. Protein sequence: CASAGGVGSGANVLTF.

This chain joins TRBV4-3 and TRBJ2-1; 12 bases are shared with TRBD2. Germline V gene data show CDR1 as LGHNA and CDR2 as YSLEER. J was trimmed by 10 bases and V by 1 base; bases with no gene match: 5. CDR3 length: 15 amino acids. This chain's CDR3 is CASSQGTSGVLEQFF. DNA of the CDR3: TGCGCCAGCAGCCAAGGGACTAGCGGGGTTTTGGAGCAGTTCTTC.

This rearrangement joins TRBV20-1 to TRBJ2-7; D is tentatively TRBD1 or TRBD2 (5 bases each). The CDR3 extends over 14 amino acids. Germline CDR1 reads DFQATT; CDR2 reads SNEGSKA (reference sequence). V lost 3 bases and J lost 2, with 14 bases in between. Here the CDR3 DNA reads TGCAGTGCTAGTGATGCCAGGGACGCCTACGAGCAGTACTTC. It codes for CSASDARDAYEQYF.

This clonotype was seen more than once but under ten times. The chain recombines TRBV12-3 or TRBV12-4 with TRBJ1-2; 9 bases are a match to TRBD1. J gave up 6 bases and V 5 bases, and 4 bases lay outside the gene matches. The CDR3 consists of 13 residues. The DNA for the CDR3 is TGTGCCAGCAGTATCGACAGGGGGAATGGCTACACCTTC. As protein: CASSIDRGNGYTF.

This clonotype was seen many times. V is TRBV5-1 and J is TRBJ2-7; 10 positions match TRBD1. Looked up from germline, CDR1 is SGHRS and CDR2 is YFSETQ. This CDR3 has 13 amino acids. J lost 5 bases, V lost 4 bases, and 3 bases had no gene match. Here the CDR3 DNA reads TGCGCCAGCAGCAGACAGGGGGCCAACGAGCAGTACTTC. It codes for CASSRQGANEQYF.

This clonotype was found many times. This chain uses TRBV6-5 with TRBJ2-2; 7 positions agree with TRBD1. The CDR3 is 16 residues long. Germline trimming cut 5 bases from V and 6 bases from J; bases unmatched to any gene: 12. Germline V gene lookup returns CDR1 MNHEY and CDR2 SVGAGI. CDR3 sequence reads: CASSLLGQPDPGELFF. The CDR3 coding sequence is TGTGCCAGCAGTCTACTGGGACAGCCGGATCCCGGGGAGCTGTTTTTT.

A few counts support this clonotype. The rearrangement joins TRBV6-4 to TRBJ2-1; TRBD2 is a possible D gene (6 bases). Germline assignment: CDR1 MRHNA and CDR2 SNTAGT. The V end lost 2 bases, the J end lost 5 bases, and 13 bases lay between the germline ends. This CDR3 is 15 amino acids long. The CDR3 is CASSDVPGADNEQFF. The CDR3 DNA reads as TGTGCCAGCAGTGACGTGCCGGGAGCCGACAATGAGCAGTTCTTC.

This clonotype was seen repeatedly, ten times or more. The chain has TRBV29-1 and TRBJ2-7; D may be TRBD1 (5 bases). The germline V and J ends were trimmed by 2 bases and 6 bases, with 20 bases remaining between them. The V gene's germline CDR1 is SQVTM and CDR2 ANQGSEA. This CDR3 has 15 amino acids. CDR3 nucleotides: TGCAGCGTTGAACACCCTGGGGCAGGGCAATCCGAGCAGTACTTC. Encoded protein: CSVEHPGAGQSEQYF.

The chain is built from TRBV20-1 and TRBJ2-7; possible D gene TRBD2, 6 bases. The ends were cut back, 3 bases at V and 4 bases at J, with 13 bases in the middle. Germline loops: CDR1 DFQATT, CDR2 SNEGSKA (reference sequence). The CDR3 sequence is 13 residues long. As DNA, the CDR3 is TGCAGTGCTAGGCGGGACCTGAGTTACGAGCAGTACTTC. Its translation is CSARRDLSYEQYF.